Listed below are T cell receptor beta chains from one sample, sequenced in a study of OX40 agonist ivuxolimab in advanced cancers. The repertoire was sequenced with immunoSEQ multiplex PCR; TCRdb's copy has only in-frame clones and lacks some. Of 65,000 to 95,000 clones listed, 88% are singletons. Source: CD4+ or CD8+ T cells sorted from blood, taken in a trial of the OX40 agonist ivuxolimab. These receptors were obtained from an adult with an advanced solid tumor such as melanoma, head and neck, liver or kidney cancer. Each CDR3 is given with its conserved first and last residue. A D gene is named only where the DNA matches it firmly. Some rows mark clone size as missing; the rest say once, few, many or name a class of expanded clone.

>TRBV28|.|TRBJ2-7|.
CASTEGGRILYEQYF
TGTGCCAGCACCGAGGGTGGGCGAATACTGTACGAGCAGTACTTC
>TRBV21-1|.|TRBJ1-1|.
CASRGPTEAFF
TGTGCCAGCCGAGGCCCCACTGAAGCTTTCTTT
>TRBV18|TRBD1|TRBJ2-3|once
CASSPLGQGTDTQYF
TGTGCCAGCTCACCCCTGGGACAGGGCACAGATACGCAGTATTTT
>TRBV6-1|.|TRBJ2-7|.
CASLGLIDYEQYF
TGTGCCAGTCTCGGACTTATCGACTACGAGCAGTACTTC
>TRBV19|.|TRBJ1-2|.
CASSNRNGYTF
TGTGCCAGTAGTAACAGGAATGGCTACACCTTC
>TRBV19|TRBD1|TRBJ2-7|.
CASTSRPGTGSYEQYF
TGTGCCAGTACCTCCCGCCCCGGGACAGGCTCCTACGAGCAGTACTTC
>TRBV11-3|.|TRBJ1-2|.
CASSELGGYGYTF
TGTGCCAGCAGCGAGCTGGGGGGATATGGCTACACCTTC
>TRBV9|.|TRBJ2-1|.
CASSGTGNRGYEQFF
TGTGCCAGCAGCGGAACCGGGAATCGCGGGTATGAGCAGTTCTTC
>TRBV6-1|.|TRBJ2-2|.
CASNRLDTGELFF
TGTGCCAGTAATCGACTAGACACCGGGGAGCTGTTTTTT
>TRBV12-5|.|TRBJ2-3|.
CASGGVTDTQYF
TGTGCTAGTGGTGGGGTTACAGATACGCAGTATTTT
>TRBV5-6|.|TRBJ2-7|.
CASSLVRSGRPWEQYF
TGTGCCAGCAGCTTGGTGCGGTCGGGTCGGCCCTGGGAGCAGTACTTC
>TRBV19|TRBD1|TRBJ1-1|.
CASGQEVSEAFF
TGTGCCAGCGGACAGGAGGTATCTGAAGCTTTCTTT
>TRBV7-2|.|TRBJ2-5|.
CASSFERDETQYF
TGTGCCAGCAGCTTCGAGAGGGATGAGACCCAGTACTTC
>TRBV11-3|.|TRBJ2-7|few
CASSRGSSYEQYF
TGTGCCAGCAGCCGGGGGTCGTCCTACGAGCAGTACTTC
>TRBV7-2|.|TRBJ1-1|few
CASSLASNRRAFF
TGTGCCAGCAGCTTAGCTTCAAACCGACGAGCTTTCTTT
>TRBV28|.|TRBJ1-1|.
CASLQGGNTEAFF
TGTGCCAGCTTACAGGGAGGGAACACTGAAGCTTTCTTT
>TRBV28|TRBD1|TRBJ1-4|.
CALSDRATNEKLFF
TGTGCCCTATCAGACAGGGCAACTAATGAAAAACTGTTTTTT
>TRBV9|.|TRBJ1-3|.
CASSPRNSPGRGASGNTIYF
TGTGCCAGCAGCCCCCGAAACTCTCCCGGGCGAGGGGCTTCTGGAAACACCATATATTTT
>TRBV29-1|.|TRBJ2-3|.
CSVREDTDTQYF
TGCAGCGTTAGGGAGGACACAGATACGCAGTATTTT
>TRBV5-4|.|TRBJ2-7|.
CASSLLKGPHEQYF
TGTGCCAGCAGCTTGTTAAAGGGTCCCCACGAGCAGTACTTC
>TRBV28|TRBD1|TRBJ1-2|.
CASSLWRQGHGYTF
TGTGCCAGCAGTTTATGGAGACAGGGCCATGGCTACACCTTC
>TRBV7-9|.|TRBJ1-1|once
CASSLVTGVEAFF
TGTGCCAGCAGCTTAGTTACAGGAGTTGAAGCTTTCTTT
>TRBV30|.|TRBJ2-7|.
CAWSVRDPGEQYF
TGTGCCTGGAGTGTAAGGGACCCCGGGGAGCAGTACTTC
>TRBV28|.|TRBJ1-1|.
CASSFARRVNTEAFF
TGTGCCAGCAGTTTCGCCCGTAGGGTGAACACTGAAGCTTTCTTT
>TRBV6-1|.|TRBJ1-1|few
CASRRGNTEAFF
TGTGCCAGCAGACGGGGGAACACTGAAGCTTTCTTT
>TRBV4-2|TRBD2|TRBJ2-1|few
CASSPRRSGRDPEQFF
TGTGCCAGCAGCCCCCGGCGTAGCGGGAGGGACCCCGAGCAGTTCTTC
>TRBV30|.|TRBJ2-2|few
CAWRPSVTGELFF
TGTGCCTGGAGACCTAGCGTCACCGGGGAGCTGTTTTTT
>TRBV7-3|.|TRBJ1-6|.
CASSLRTGTESPLHF
TGTGCCAGCAGCTTAAGAACAGGGACGGAATCACCCCTCCACTTT
>TRBV4-3|.|TRBJ2-7|.
CASSQVGDSYEQYF
TGCGCCAGCAGCCAAGTCGGAGACTCCTACGAGCAGTACTTC
>TRBV7-9|TRBD1|TRBJ1-6|.
CASSHDRDNSPLHF
TGTGCCAGCAGCCACGACAGGGATAATTCACCCCTCCACTTT
>TRBV11-3|TRBD2|TRBJ2-1|once
CASSGPKGTSGRAYNEQFF
TGTGCCAGCAGCGGCCCAAAGGGGACTAGCGGGAGGGCCTACAATGAGCAGTTCTTC
>TRBV5-6|.|TRBJ1-3|.
CASSPGTYSGNTIYF
TGTGCCAGCAGCCCGGGGACATACTCTGGAAACACCATATATTTT
>TRBV28|TRBD1|TRBJ1-5|.
CASSPLQGVGYQPQHF
TGTGCCAGCAGTCCACTACAGGGGGTTGGATATCAGCCCCAGCATTTT
>TRBV29-1|TRBD1|TRBJ1-1|few
CSVNRGNTEAFF
TGCAGCGTGAACAGGGGGAACACTGAAGCTTTCTTT
>TRBV28|TRBD1|TRBJ2-5|.
CASIGTGGWETQYF
TGTGCCAGCATCGGGACAGGGGGCTGGGAGACCCAGTACTTC
>TRBV7-3|.|TRBJ2-7|.
CASSLDPSYEQYF
TGTGCCAGCAGCTTAGACCCTTCCTACGAGCAGTACTTC
>TRBV7-9|.|TRBJ1-3|few
CASSGLWGAGNTIYF
TGTGCCAGCAGCGGACTTTGGGGGGCTGGAAACACCATATATTTT
>TRBV2|.|TRBJ2-7|.
CASTPPDRLDIGEQYF
TGTGCCAGCACCCCCCCCGACAGGCTCGATATCGGTGAGCAGTACTTC
>TRBV28|.|TRBJ2-7|.
CASSSPPSEMGYEQYF
TGTGCCAGCAGTTCCCCCCCATCCGAGATGGGCTACGAGCAGTACTTC
>TRBV5-1|TRBD2|TRBJ2-1|.
CASSTSGLNEQFF
TGCGCCAGCAGCACTAGCGGGCTCAATGAGCAGTTCTTC
>TRBV5-1|.|TRBJ1-2|.
CASSLDATAYGYTF
TGCGCCAGCAGCTTGGATGCGACCGCGTATGGCTACACCTTC
>TRBV18|.|TRBJ1-1|.
CASSTTVLTEAFF
TGTGCCAGCTCGACGACAGTACTCACTGAAGCTTTCTTT
>TRBV7-3|TRBD2|TRBJ2-6|.
CASSPGTSGALSGANVLTF
TGTGCCAGCAGCCCTGGGACTAGCGGGGCCCTCTCTGGGGCCAACGTCCTGACTTTC
>TRBV6-5|.|TRBJ1-5|few
CASSSGAGNQPQHF
TGTGCCAGCAGTTCGGGAGCGGGGAATCAGCCCCAGCATTTT
>TRBV2|TRBD2|TRBJ2-2|few
CASSVRTSGRGELFF
TGTGCCAGCAGTGTAAGGACTAGCGGGAGAGGGGAGCTGTTTTTT
>TRBV28|TRBD1|TRBJ2-5|.
CASSFGAGGRETQYF
TGTGCCAGCAGTTTCGGGGCAGGGGGCCGGGAGACCCAGTACTTC
>TRBV28|TRBD1|TRBJ1-1|.
CASRGTAMNTEAFF
TGTGCCAGCAGGGGGACAGCTATGAACACTGAAGCTTTCTTT
>TRBV7-2|.|TRBJ2-2|.
CASTTQGGGPRTGELFF
TGTGCCAGCACCACCCAGGGCGGGGGCCCGCGGACCGGGGAGCTGTTTTTT
>TRBV29-1|.|TRBJ2-2|.
CSVVGQPASGSGELFF
TGCAGCGTTGTGGGGCAGCCAGCATCGGGATCCGGGGAGCTGTTTTTT
>TRBV5-1|.|TRBJ2-3|.
CASSPAVDRLGDTQYF
TGCGCCAGCAGCCCGGCGGTGGACAGATTGGGAGATACGCAGTATTTT
>TRBV28|TRBD1|TRBJ1-2|.
CATWDSYGYTF
TGTGCCACGTGGGACAGCTATGGCTACACCTTC